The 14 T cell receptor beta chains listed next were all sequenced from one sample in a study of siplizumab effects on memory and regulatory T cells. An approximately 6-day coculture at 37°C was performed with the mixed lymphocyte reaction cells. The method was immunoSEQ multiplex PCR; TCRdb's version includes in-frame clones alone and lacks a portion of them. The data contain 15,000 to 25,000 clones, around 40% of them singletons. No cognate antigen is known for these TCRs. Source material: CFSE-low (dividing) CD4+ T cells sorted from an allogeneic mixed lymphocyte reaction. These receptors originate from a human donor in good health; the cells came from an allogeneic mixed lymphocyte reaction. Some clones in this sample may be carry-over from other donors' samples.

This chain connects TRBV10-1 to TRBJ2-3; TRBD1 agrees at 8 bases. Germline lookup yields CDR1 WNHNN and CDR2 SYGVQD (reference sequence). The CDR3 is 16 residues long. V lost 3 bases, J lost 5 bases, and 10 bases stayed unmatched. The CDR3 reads CASSDSGAGGGDTQYF. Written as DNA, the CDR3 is TGCGCCAGCAGTGACTCCGGGGCAGGGGGCGGAGATACGCAGTATTTT.

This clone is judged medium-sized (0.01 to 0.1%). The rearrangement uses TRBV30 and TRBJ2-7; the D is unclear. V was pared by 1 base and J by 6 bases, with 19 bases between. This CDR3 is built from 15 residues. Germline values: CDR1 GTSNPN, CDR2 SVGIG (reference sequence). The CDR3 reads CAWSAPRISLVEQYF. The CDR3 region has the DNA TGTGCCTGGAGTGCTCCTAGGATCTCTCTTGTCGAGCAGTACTTC. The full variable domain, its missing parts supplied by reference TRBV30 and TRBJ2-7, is SQTIHQWPATLVQPVGSPLSLECTVEGTSNPNLYWYRQAAGRGLQLLFYSVGIGQISSEVPQNLSASRPQDRQFILSSKKLLLSDSGFYLCAWSAPRISLVEQYFGPGTRLTVT.

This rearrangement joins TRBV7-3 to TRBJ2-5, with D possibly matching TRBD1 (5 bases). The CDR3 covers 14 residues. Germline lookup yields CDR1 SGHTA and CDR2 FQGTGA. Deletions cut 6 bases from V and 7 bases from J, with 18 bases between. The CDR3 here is CASSSAGQVGTQYF. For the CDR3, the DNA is TGTGCCAGCAGTTCTGCAGGGCAGGTGGGGACCCAGTACTTC.

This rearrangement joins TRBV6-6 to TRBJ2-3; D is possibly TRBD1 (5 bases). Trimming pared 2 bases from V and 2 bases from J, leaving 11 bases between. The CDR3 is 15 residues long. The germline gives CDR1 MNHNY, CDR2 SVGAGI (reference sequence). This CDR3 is CASSYVTVLTDTQYF. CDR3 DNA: TGTGCCAGCAGTTACGTGACAGTCCTCACAGATACGCAGTATTTT.

The CDR3 DNA reads TGCGCCAGCAGGATAGCGGGAGCGGGTATTAATGAGCAGTTCTTC. This sequence encodes CASRIAGAGINEQFF. The chain links TRBV5-1 to TRBJ2-1; TRBD2 matches 9 bases. Looked up from germline, CDR1 is SGHRS and CDR2 is YFSETQ. The CDR3 totals 15 residues. With 5 bases clipped from V and 7 bases from J, the junction kept 10 bases outside the gene matches.

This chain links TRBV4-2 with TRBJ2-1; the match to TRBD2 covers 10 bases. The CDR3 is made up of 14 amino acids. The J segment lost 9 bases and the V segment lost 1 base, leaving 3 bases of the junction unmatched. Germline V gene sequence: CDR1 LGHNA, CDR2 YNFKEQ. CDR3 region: CASSQVLAGVEQFF. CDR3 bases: TGTGCCAGCAGCCAAGTCCTAGCGGGAGTTGAGCAGTTCTTC.

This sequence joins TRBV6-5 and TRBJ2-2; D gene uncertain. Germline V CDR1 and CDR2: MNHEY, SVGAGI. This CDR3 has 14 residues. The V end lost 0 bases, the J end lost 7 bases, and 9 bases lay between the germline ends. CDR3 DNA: TGTGCCAGCAGTTACTCGCCTGGTAACGGGGAGCTGTTTTTT. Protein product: CASSYSPGNGELFF.

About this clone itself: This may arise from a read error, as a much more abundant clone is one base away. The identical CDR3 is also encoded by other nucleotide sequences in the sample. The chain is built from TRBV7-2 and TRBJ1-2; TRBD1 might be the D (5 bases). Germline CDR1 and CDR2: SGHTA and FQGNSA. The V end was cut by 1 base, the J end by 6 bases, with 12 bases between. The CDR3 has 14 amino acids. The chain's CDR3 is CASSLVGQGDGYTF. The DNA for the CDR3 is TGTGCCAGCAGCTTAGTTGGACAAGGCGATGGCTACACCTTC.

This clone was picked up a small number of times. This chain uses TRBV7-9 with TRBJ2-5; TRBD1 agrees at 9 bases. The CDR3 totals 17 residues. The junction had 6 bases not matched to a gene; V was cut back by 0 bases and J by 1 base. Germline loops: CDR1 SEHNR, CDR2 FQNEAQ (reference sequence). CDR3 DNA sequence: TGTGCCAGCAGCTTAGCGGTCGGGACAGGGCCCCAAGAGACCCAGTACTTC. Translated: CASSLAVGTGPQETQYF.

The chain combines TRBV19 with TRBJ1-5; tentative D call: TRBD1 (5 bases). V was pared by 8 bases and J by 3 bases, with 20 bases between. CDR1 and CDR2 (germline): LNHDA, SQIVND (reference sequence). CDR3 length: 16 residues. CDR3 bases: TGTGCCAGTGGAAAACAAGCGGAAGGGGTCAATCAGCCCCAGCATTTT. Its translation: CASGKQAEGVNQPQHF.

The CDR3 loop reads CASSLNPARSGNTIYF. DNA for the CDR3: TGTGCCAGCAGTTTAAATCCAGCCCGCTCTGGAAACACCATATATTTT. J is TRBJ1-3 and V is TRBV28; D remains unclear. This CDR3 comprises 16 residues. CDR1 MDHEN and CDR2 SYDVKM come from the germline V gene. Trimming took 2 bases from V and 0 from J, leaving 11 bases between them.

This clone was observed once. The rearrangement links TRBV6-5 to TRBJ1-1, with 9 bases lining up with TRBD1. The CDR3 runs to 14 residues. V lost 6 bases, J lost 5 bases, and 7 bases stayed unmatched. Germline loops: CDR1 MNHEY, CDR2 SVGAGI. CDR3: CASRRTGGFTEAFF. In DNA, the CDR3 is TGTGCCAGCAGACGTACAGGGGGCTTTACTGAAGCTTTCTTT.

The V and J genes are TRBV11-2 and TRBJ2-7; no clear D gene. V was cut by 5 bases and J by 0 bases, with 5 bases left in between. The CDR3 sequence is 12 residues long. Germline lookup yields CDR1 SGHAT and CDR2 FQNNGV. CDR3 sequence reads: CASSAVSYEQYF. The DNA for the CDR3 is TGTGCCAGCAGCGCCGTCTCCTACGAGCAGTACTTC. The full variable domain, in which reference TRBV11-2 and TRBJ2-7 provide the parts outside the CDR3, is EAGVAQSPRYKIIEKRQSVAFWCNPISGHATLYWYQQILGQGPKLLIQFQNNGVVDDSQLPKDRFSAERLKGVDSTLKIQPAKLEDSAVYLCASSAVSYEQYFGPGTRLTVT.

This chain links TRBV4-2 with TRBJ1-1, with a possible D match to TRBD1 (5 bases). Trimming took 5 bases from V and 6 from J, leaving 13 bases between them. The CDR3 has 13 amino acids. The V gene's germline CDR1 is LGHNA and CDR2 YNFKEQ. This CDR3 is CASSSGRISEAFF. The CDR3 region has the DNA TGTGCCAGCAGCTCGGGACGGATATCTGAAGCTTTCTTT.